The 16 T cell receptor beta chains below come from one sample, sequenced in a study of response to subunit inactivated influenza vaccine. MiXCR was run by TCRdb on the RT-PCR reads, yielding one entry per CDR3 protein. The sample records approximately 700,000 distinct CDR3 sequences, more than 15% being singletons. The source material was PBMCs from blood, sampled about 12 days after vaccination. These receptors all stem from a man aged 50-59 years who received an inactivated influenza vaccine.

The rearrangement links TRBV6-1 to TRBJ1-2, with TRBD1 as a possible D gene (5 bases). The CDR3 length is 15 residues. CDR1 is MNHNS and CDR2 is SASEGT in the germline V gene. V lost 3 bases and J 2 bases, leaving 13 bases between the germline ends. For the CDR3, the DNA is TGTGCCAGCAGTGACACGGGACGGGGGAACTATGGCTACACCTTC. Protein product: CASSDTGRGNYGYTF.

This clonotype was seen a few times. The chain employs TRBV20-1 and TRBJ2-7; 8 nucleotides match TRBD2. The CDR3 is 15 residues long. Per the germline V gene, CDR1 is DFQATT and CDR2 is SNEGSKA (reference sequence). The V gene end was trimmed by 4 bases and the J gene end by 0 bases; junction bases not matched to a gene: 8. The DNA for the CDR3 is TGCAGTGCTACAAGAACCGGGACTAGCTCCTACGAGCAGTACTTC. Translated, it gives CSATRTGTSSYEQYF.

This clonotype occurred a few times. J is TRBJ1-1 and V is TRBV29-1; maybe TRBD1 (5 bases). The CDR3 sequence is 12 residues long. The V end was cut by 7 bases, the J end by 1 base, with 10 bases between. Germline CDR1 is SQVTM and CDR2 is ANQGSEA. DNA for the CDR3: TGCAGCGGACGGGACCCGAACACTGAAGCTTTCTTT. This sequence encodes CSGRDPNTEAFF. Filled out from reference TRBV29-1 and TRBJ1-1, the complete variable domain reads SAVISQKPSRDICQRGTSLTIQCQVDSQVTMMFWYRQQPGQSLTLIATANQGSEATYESGFVIDKFPISRPNLTFSTLTVSNMSPEDSSIYLCSGRDPNTEAFFGQGTRLTVV.

The J gene is TRBJ2-3, the V gene TRBV7-2; D is ambiguous. This CDR3 is 15 amino acids long. Looked up from germline, CDR1 is SGHTA and CDR2 is FQGNSA. V dropped 5 bases and J dropped 4 bases, with 16 bases sitting between them. CDR3 nucleotides: TGTGCCAGCAGCCCCTTTAGCCTCGGCGCAGATACGCAGTATTTT. This sequence encodes CASSPFSLGADTQYF.

This clonotype was observed a few times. CDR3 coding DNA: TGTGCCAGCTCACCACCCGGGACAGGGGGGGACTACAATGAGCAGTTCTTC. Translating gives CASSPPGTGGDYNEQFF. The rearrangement joins TRBV18 to TRBJ2-1; 11 nucleotides match TRBD1. Germline assignment: CDR1 KGHSH and CDR2 LQKENI. V was pared by 0 bases and J by 3 bases, with 4 bases of the junction left unmatched. CDR3 length equals 17 residues.

This clonotype appeared a few times. The genes are TRBV2 and TRBJ1-4; 7 nucleotides match TRBD1. Germline V lookup: CDR1 SNHLY, CDR2 FYNNEI. This CDR3 spans 15 amino acids. After removal of 4 bases from V and 0 bases from J, the junction contained 2 bases not matched to a gene. CDR3 in amino acids: CASSATGATNEKLFF. CDR3 bases: TGTGCCAGCAGTGCCACAGGGGCAACTAATGAAAAACTGTTTTTT.

This clonotype appeared a few times. The chain links TRBV5-1 to TRBJ2-7; D perhaps matches TRBD1 (7 bases). The V gene's germline CDR1 is SGHRS and CDR2 YFSETQ. The CDR3 is 14 amino acids. Trimming took 7 bases from V and 0 from J, leaving 14 bases between them. CDR3 nucleotide sequence: TGCGCCAGCCGGACGGGGGACAGCTCCTACGAGCAGTACTTC. Protein sequence: CASRTGDSSYEQYF. Looking up the rest from reference TRBV5-1 and TRBJ2-7 gives the full variable domain: KAGVTQTPRYLIKTRGQQVTLSCSPISGHRSVSWYQQTPGQGLQFLFEYFSETQRNKGNFPGRFSGRQFSNSRSEMNVSTLELGDSALYLCASRTGDSSYEQYFGPGTRLTVT.

This clonotype was seen a handful of times. The rearrangement uses TRBV18 and TRBJ2-1, with TRBD1 matching 8 bases. There are 16 residues in the CDR3. Germline V gives CDR1 KGHSH, CDR2 LQKENI. After removal of 4 bases from V and 0 bases from J, the junction contained 5 bases not matched to a gene. CDR3 nucleotides: TGTGCCAGCTCACTAGACAGGGGAAGCTCCTACAATGAGCAGTTCTTC. This translates into CASSLDRGSSYNEQFF.

This clonotype turned up a few times. This sequence joins TRBV4-2 and TRBJ2-5, with a possible D match to TRBD2 (6 bases). V was clipped by 0 bases and J by 5 bases, with 16 bases between them. CDR1 is LGHNA, CDR2 YNFKEQ, per germline. The CDR3 has 16 amino acids. The CDR3, as DNA: TGTGCCAGCAGCCAAGATCTAGGGCGGAGCGGGGAGACCCAGTACTTC. This translates into CASSQDLGRSGETQYF.

The chain has TRBV3-1 and TRBJ2-1; perhaps D is TRBD1 or TRBD2 (7 bases each). V shed 5 bases and J shed 13 bases, with 15 bases lying between them. This CDR3 comprises 12 residues. Germline V gene lookup returns CDR1 LGHDT and CDR2 YNNKEL (reference sequence). The CDR3 loop reads CASSGGGTVQFF. The DNA for the CDR3 is TGTGCCAGCAGCGGGGGGGGGACAGTCCAGTTCTTC.

The sample holds a few counts of this clonotype. The rearrangement joins TRBV14 to TRBJ2-5, with D perhaps matching TRBD1 (6 bases). This CDR3 comprises 14 residues. V was trimmed by 7 bases and J by 3 bases, leaving 15 bases between them. Germline V gives CDR1 SGHDN, CDR2 FVKESK. CDR3 coding DNA: TGTGCCAGCAACCCGAGGGGGAATGAAGAGACCCAGTACTTC. Protein: CASNPRGNEETQYF. The full variable domain, its missing parts supplied by reference TRBV14 and TRBJ2-5, is EAGVTQFPSHSVIEKGQTVTLRCDPISGHDNLYWYRRVMGKEIKFLLHFVKESKQDESGMPNNRFLAERTGGTYSTLKVQPAELEDSGVYFCASNPRGNEETQYFGPGTRLLVL.

This clonotype has at least ten counts. The chain couples TRBV24-1 to TRBJ2-2; D could derive from TRBD1 or TRBD2 (5 bases each). CDR3 size: 14 residues. V shed 7 bases and J shed 0 bases, with 8 bases lying between them. CDR1 and CDR2 from the germline V gene are KGHDR and SFDVKD. CDR3 region: CATRGVSNTGELFF. The CDR3 nucleotides read TGTGCCACCAGGGGGGTTTCGAACACCGGGGAGCTGTTTTTT.

The V and J genes are TRBV10-2 and TRBJ2-7; D not certain. The germline V gene encodes CDR1 WSHSY and CDR2 SAAADI. Trimming took 3 bases from V and 3 from J, leaving 9 bases between them. The CDR3 length is 13 residues. The CDR3 is CASSDSRIYEQYF. The CDR3 DNA reads TGCGCCAGCAGTGATTCGAGGATCTACGAGCAGTACTTC.

This chain uses TRBV28 with TRBJ1-1, with D possibly TRBD1 on 5 matching bases. Trimming pared 4 bases from V and 11 bases from J, leaving 11 bases between. Germline CDR1 MDHEN, CDR2 SYDVKM. CDR3 length: 11 amino acids. The CDR3 DNA follows: TGTGCCAGCAGTTCCATGGGACTGGCTTTCTTT. Translated: CASSSMGLAFF. Full variable domain (outside the CDR3, taken from reference TRBV28 and TRBJ1-1): DVKVTQSSRYLVKRTGEKVFLECVQDMDHENMFWYRQDPGLGLRLIYFSYDVKMKEKGDIPEGYSVSREKKERFSLILESASTNQTSMYLCASSSMGLAFFGQGTRLTVV.

The chain links TRBV20-1 to TRBJ2-5; 10 nucleotides match TRBD2. With 6 bases clipped from V and 1 base from J, the junction kept 11 bases outside the gene matches. Germline V gene data show CDR1 as DFQATT and CDR2 as SNEGSKA (reference sequence). There are 16 residues in the CDR3. In DNA form, the CDR3 reads TGCAGTGCCCTATCCGTTAGCGGGAGGATCCAAGAGACCCAGTACTTC. It encodes CSALSVSGRIQETQYF.

The rearrangement uses TRBV6-2 or TRBV6-3 and TRBJ2-5; D is uncertain. Trimming removed 0 bases at V and 2 bases at J, with 10 bases between. Germline-derived CDR1 and CDR2 are MNHEY and SVGEGT. This CDR3 contains 15 residues. As DNA, the CDR3 is TGTGCCAGCAGTTACTCCGACCTGGGACAAGAGACCCAGTACTTC. Protein: CASSYSDLGQETQYF.